This entry describes one T cell receptor beta chain. How the authors handled the data: Reference gene primer amplification gave nucleated cell count estimates. Here immunoSEQ multiplex PCR was the method, and the copy in TCRdb shows in-frame clones only, minus some. The V and J calls and the clone size are those of that table, but D and trimming were determined from the DNA. The table has 200,000 to 300,000 clones, approximately 88% seen once. The data were obtained in a study of blood T cell repertoires in COVID-19. Across the study: Samples taken during acute and convalescent COVID-19 were collected in the United States, Italy and Spain. In each case, the material was cDNA or gDNA derived from T cells, B-cell-depleted T cells, or PBMCs.

V lost 4 bases and J 4 bases, leaving 18 bases between the germline ends. The CDR3 runs 16 residues. CDR1 KGHDR and CDR2 SFDVKD come from the germline V gene. The material sequenced was PBMCs or T cells enriched from blood (not recorded which). The receptor comes from a woman between 40 and 50 years old with acute COVID-19. This rearrangement joins TRBV24-1 to TRBJ1-2; D may be TRBD1 (6 bases). Here the CDR3 reads CATSDSLETGPYGYTF. The CDR3 coding sequence is TGTGCCACCAGTGACTCCTTAGAGACAGGACCCTATGGCTACACCTTC.